One and the same sample provided the 20 T cell receptor beta chains below, sequenced in a study of blood T cells in healthy people across ages. A sample-barcoded 5' primer and a J-beta primer mix were used in a second PCR of about 7 to 11 cycles. MiXCR, applied by TCRdb to the 5' RACE reads, yields one record per CDR3 protein. Altogether hundreds of thousands of distinct CDR3 sequences are present, more than 40% being singletons, with the ten largest covering 15% to 25%. What was sequenced was blood. These receptors were taken from a man in his 60s in good health.

The table lists this clonotype with a few counts. The chain carries TRBV7-2 and TRBJ1-2; D not certain. Trimming removed 7 bases from V and 0 bases from J, with 15 bases in between. The germline gives CDR1 SGHTA, CDR2 FQGNSA. The CDR3 is 15 residues long. The CDR3 sequence is CASTVNTVTNYGYTF. The CDR3 nucleotides are TGTGCCAGCACCGTGAACACGGTGACTAACTATGGCTACACCTTC.

This chain uses TRBV10-3 with TRBJ2-7; TRBD1 matches at 8 bases. The CDR3 has 11 residues. J gave up 3 bases and V 11 bases, and 3 bases lay outside the gene matches. CDR1 is ENHRY, CDR2 SYGVKD, per germline. The CDR3, as DNA: TGTGCCGCCACAGGGGGCTACGAGCAGTACTTC. Translating it yields CAATGGYEQYF.

J is TRBJ2-2 and V is TRBV29-1, with D uncertain. CDR3 length: 14 amino acids. With 4 bases removed from V and 1 base from J, the gap between germline ends came to 10 bases. Per germline, CDR1 SQVTM and CDR2 ANQGSEA. The CDR3 DNA sequence: TGCAGCGTTGCTGGCCTCTGGAACACCGGGGAGCTGTTTTTT. Translated: CSVAGLWNTGELFF.

This clonotype appeared many times. The J gene is TRBJ2-7, the V gene TRBV7-2; 14 nucleotides match TRBD2. The germline V gene has CDR1 SGHTA and CDR2 FQGNSA. The CDR3 is 20 residues long. The ends lost 5 bases at V and 0 bases at J; junction bases unmatched: 15. The CDR3 sequence: CASSPRTDGLAGGPSYEQYF. The CDR3 DNA sequence: TGTGCCAGCAGCCCCCGGACGGACGGACTAGCGGGGGGTCCCTCCTACGAGCAGTACTTC. Drawing the rest from reference TRBV7-2 and TRBJ2-7, the complete variable domain is GAGVSQSPSNKVTEKGKDVELRCDPISGHTALYWYRQSLGQGLEFLIYFQGNSAPDKSGLPSDRFSAERTGGSVSTLTIQRTQQEDSAVYLCASSPRTDGLAGGPSYEQYFGPGTRLTVT.

This clonotype was recorded a few times. This chain connects TRBV20-1 to TRBJ1-4; the match to TRBD1 covers 9 bases. The CDR3 sequence is 14 residues long. Germline V gives CDR1 DFQATT, CDR2 SNEGSKA (reference sequence). The V segment lost 6 bases and the J segment 7 bases; nucleotides outside the gene matches: 9. The CDR3 here is CSAEKQGAVEKLFF. The CDR3 DNA is TGCAGTGCGGAAAAACAGGGGGCGGTTGAAAAACTGTTTTTT.

The table lists this clonotype with a few counts. The chain has TRBV7-2 and TRBJ2-3; 10 bases are a match to TRBD2. V lost 5 bases to trimming and J lost 6 bases; unmatched junction nucleotides: 20. Germline CDR1 reads SGHTA; CDR2 reads FQGNSA. This CDR3 has 19 amino acids. The DNA of the CDR3 is TGTGCCAGCAGCCTTAAATTCATTGGGAGCGGGGGGGCGATCGATACGCAGTATTTT. It encodes CASSLKFIGSGGAIDTQYF.

The sample holds many counts of this clonotype. This chain links TRBV20-1 with TRBJ1-2; no clear D gene. Germline V gene lookup returns CDR1 DFQATT and CDR2 SNEGSKA (reference sequence). CDR3 size: 14 residues. The V and J ends lost 1 base and 4 bases respectively, with 13 bases between them. The CDR3 is CSARVSGSAYGYTF. CDR3 DNA: TGCAGTGCTAGAGTTTCGGGGTCGGCCTATGGCTACACCTTC.

The chain has TRBV7-9 and TRBJ2-5; the match to TRBD2 covers 13 bases. The CDR3 spans 15 residues. CDR1 and CDR2 from the germline V gene are SEHNR and FQNEAQ (reference sequence). Losses at the gene ends were 4 bases for V and 5 bases for J; bases not matched to a gene: 4. CDR3 loop: CASSYGTSGVETQYF. DNA for the CDR3: TGTGCCAGCAGCTATGGGACTAGCGGGGTTGAGACCCAGTACTTC.

The chain uses TRBV5-1 and TRBJ2-5, with D perhaps matching TRBD1 or TRBD2 (5 bases each). V was shortened by 4 bases and J by 4 bases, with 14 bases between the two germline ends. Germline loops: CDR1 SGHRS, CDR2 YFSETQ. The CDR3 runs 14 residues. The CDR3 is CASSDPGQGETQYF. CDR3 DNA sequence: TGCGCCAGCAGCGATCCGGGGCAGGGAGAGACCCAGTACTTC. Variable domain in full (rest from reference TRBV5-1 and TRBJ2-5): KAGVTQTPRYLIKTRGQQVTLSCSPISGHRSVSWYQQTPGQGLQFLFEYFSETQRNKGNFPGRFSGRQFSNSRSEMNVSTLELGDSALYLCASSDPGQGETQYFGPGTRLLVL.

This clonotype has a handful of counts. The chain recombines TRBV6-6 with TRBJ2-7; D is undetermined. This CDR3 region has 15 residues. Germline values: CDR1 MNHNY, CDR2 SVGAGI (reference sequence). Trimming pared 2 bases from V and 3 bases from J, leaving 14 bases between. The CDR3 here is CASSYKGVSDYEQYF. As DNA, the CDR3 is TGTGCCAGCAGTTACAAGGGCGTTTCCGACTACGAGCAGTACTTC.

This clonotype showed up just a few times. The chain is built from TRBV29-1 and TRBJ2-7; the D gene is possibly TRBD2 (6 bases). V was shortened by 7 bases and J by 6 bases, with 19 bases between the two germline ends. The CDR3 extends over 13 amino acids. Per the germline V gene, CDR1 is SQVTM and CDR2 is ANQGSEA. Written as DNA, the CDR3 is TGCAGCGCCCTCCCTGGAGCGGGCTCCGAGCAGTACTTC. Translated: CSALPGAGSEQYF.

The chain uses TRBV20-1 and TRBJ1-5; TRBD1 is a possible D gene (6 bases). Trimming shortened V by 3 bases and J by 2 bases, and 11 bases separated the two germline ends. The germline CDR1 and CDR2 sequences are DFQATT and SNEGSKA (reference sequence). The CDR3 runs 14 residues. The CDR3 bases are TGCAGTGCTAGGCCGGGACACCGCAATCAGCCCCAGCATTTT. Translation: CSARPGHRNQPQHF.

This chain joins TRBV7-9 and TRBJ2-7, with D maybe TRBD2 (6 bases). V lost 10 bases and J lost 1, with 20 bases in between. Germline V lookup: CDR1 SEHNR, CDR2 FQNEAQ (reference sequence). The CDR3 sequence is 15 residues long. The CDR3 nucleotides are TGTGCCACCGTCGCAGTCTTGGCGGGATCCTACGAGCAGTACTTC. It yields the protein CATVAVLAGSYEQYF.

The rearrangement links TRBV19 to TRBJ1-5, with D tentatively TRBD1 (5 bases). V was pared by 0 bases and J by 11 bases, with 11 bases between. The CDR3 is made up of 13 amino acids. CDR1 is LNHDA and CDR2 is SQIVND in the germline V gene (reference sequence). CDR3 DNA: TGTGCCAGTAGTATAGAGGGGAGGACAACCCAGCATTTT. Amino acid sequence: CASSIEGRTTQHF.

This clonotype was seen many times. This sequence joins TRBV12-3 or TRBV12-4 and TRBJ2-3; 7 positions agree with TRBD1. This CDR3 contains 15 residues. The trim removed 5 bases at V and 3 bases at J, leaving 8 bases unmatched. CDR3 amino acids: CASSPSTGSTDTQYF. CDR3 bases: TGTGCCAGCAGTCCCTCGACAGGGTCGACAGATACGCAGTATTTT.

The chain combines TRBV20-1 with TRBJ2-3; D may be TRBD1 or TRBD2 (5 bases each). CDR3 length: 14 amino acids. The germline V gene encodes CDR1 DFQATT and CDR2 SNEGSKA (reference sequence). V lost 1 base and J lost 8, with 16 bases in between. The CDR3 nucleotides read TGCAGTGCTAGAGCTAGCAGGGCGGCAGCTACGCAGTATTTT. Its translation: CSARASRAAATQYF.

The chain links TRBV12-3 or TRBV12-4 to TRBJ1-5, with 7 bases lining up with TRBD1. The CDR3 sequence is 14 residues long. Trimming at V came to 11 bases and at J to 1 base, leaving 8 bases not matched to a gene. CDR3 in amino acids: CAGTGQASNQPQHF. For the CDR3, the DNA is TGTGCCGGCACCGGACAGGCCAGCAATCAGCCCCAGCATTTT.

The chain uses TRBV12-3 or TRBV12-4 and TRBJ2-3; TRBD2 matches 13 bases. V lost 3 bases and J lost 0; bases outside the gene matches: 6. The CDR3 length is 18 residues. CDR3 DNA sequence: TGTGCCAGCAGTTTCGGGACTAGCGGGATCCCTAGCACAGATACGCAGTATTTT. Amino acid sequence: CASSFGTSGIPSTDTQYF.

The CDR3 bases are TGTGCCAGCAGTTTAACCGGGACGGTCTCTGGGGCCAACGTCCTGACTTTC. Protein: CASSLTGTVSGANVLTF. This chain connects TRBV27 to TRBJ2-6; D tentatively reads TRBD1 or TRBD2 (5 bases each). The CDR3 contains 17 residues. Germline CDR1 MNHEY, CDR2 SMNVEV (reference sequence). V was pared by 2 bases and J by 0 bases, with 11 bases between.

Turning to this clonotype: Possible read error: a much larger clone is one base away. The V gene is TRBV6-6, the J gene TRBJ2-4; D possibly corresponds to TRBD1 (5 bases). The CDR3 has 15 amino acids. The germline V gene encodes CDR1 MNHNY and CDR2 SVGAGI (reference sequence). CDR3 DNA: TGTACCAGCAGCAACGAGCCTCAAGGACACGGCAAAGAGTACTTC. This sequence encodes CTSSNEPQGHGKEYF.